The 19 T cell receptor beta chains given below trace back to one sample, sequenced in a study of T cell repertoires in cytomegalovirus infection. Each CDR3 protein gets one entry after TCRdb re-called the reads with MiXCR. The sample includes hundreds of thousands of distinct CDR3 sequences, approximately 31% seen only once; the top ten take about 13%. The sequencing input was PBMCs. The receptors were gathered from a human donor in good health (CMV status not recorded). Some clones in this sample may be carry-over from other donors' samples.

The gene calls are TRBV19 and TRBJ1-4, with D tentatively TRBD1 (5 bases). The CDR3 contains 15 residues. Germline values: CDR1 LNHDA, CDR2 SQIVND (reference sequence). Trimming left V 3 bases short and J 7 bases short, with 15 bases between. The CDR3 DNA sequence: TGTGCCAGTAGTATCACCGGACAAGGAACTGAAAAACTGTTTTTT. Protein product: CASSITGQGTEKLFF.

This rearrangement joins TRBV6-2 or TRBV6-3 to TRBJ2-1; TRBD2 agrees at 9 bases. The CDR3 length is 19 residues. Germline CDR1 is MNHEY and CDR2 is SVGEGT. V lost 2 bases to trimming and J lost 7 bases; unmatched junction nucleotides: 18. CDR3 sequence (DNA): TGTGCCAGCAGTTACGCCAGGGACAGAAACCGCGGGAGGGGGAATGAGCAGTTCTTC. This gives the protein CASSYARDRNRGRGNEQFF.

The CDR3 DNA reads TGTGCCACCCCCGGCGGGGGGGTTGTTAACACCGGGGAGCTGTTTTTT. The encoded protein is CATPGGGVVNTGELFF. The V call is TRBV7-9, the J call TRBJ2-2; 9 nucleotides match TRBD2. Trimming cost V 10 bases and J 2 bases; bases outside gene matches: 11. The V gene's germline CDR1 is SEHNR and CDR2 FQNEAQ (reference sequence). This CDR3 region has 16 residues.

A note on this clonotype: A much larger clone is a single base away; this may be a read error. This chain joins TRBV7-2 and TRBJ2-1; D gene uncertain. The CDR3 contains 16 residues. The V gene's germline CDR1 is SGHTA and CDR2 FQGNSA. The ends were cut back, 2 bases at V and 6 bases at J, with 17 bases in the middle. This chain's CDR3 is CASSLPPPAFSNEQFF. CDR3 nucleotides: TGTGCCAGCAGCTTACCCCCACCAGCGTTTTCCAATGAGCAGTTCTTC.

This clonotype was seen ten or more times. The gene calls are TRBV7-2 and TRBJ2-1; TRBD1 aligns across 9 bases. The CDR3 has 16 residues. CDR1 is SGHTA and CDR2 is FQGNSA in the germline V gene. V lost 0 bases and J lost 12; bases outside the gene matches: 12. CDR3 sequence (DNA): TGTGCCAGCAGCTTAGCGCGAACAGGGGGCGCGGTCGGGCAGTTCTTC. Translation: CASSLARTGGAVGQFF.

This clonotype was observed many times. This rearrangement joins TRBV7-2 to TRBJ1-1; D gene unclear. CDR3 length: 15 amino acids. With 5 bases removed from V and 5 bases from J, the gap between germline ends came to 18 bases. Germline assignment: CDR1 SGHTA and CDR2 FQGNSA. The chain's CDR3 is CASSPSGSSGTEAFF. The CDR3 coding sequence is TGTGCCAGCAGCCCCTCGGGTTCGAGTGGGACTGAAGCTTTCTTT.

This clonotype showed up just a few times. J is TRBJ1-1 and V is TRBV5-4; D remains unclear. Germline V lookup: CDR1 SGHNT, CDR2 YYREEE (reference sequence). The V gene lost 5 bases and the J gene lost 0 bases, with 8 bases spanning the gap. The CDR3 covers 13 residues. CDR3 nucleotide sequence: TGTGCCAGCAGAAAGGGATTGAACACTGAAGCTTTCTTT. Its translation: CASRKGLNTEAFF.

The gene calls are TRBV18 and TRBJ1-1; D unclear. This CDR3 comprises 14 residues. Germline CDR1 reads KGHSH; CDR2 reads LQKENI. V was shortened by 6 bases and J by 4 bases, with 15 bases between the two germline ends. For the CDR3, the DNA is TGTGCCAGCTCGAACCAATTAGGAGGCACTGAAGCTTTCTTT. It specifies CASSNQLGGTEAFF.

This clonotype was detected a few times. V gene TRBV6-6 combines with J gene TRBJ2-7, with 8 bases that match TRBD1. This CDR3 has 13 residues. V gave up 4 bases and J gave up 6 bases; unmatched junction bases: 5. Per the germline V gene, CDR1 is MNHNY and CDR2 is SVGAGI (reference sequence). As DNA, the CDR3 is TGTGCCAGCAGTTCAGGACAGGGCGGCGAGCAGTACTTC. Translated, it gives CASSSGQGGEQYF.

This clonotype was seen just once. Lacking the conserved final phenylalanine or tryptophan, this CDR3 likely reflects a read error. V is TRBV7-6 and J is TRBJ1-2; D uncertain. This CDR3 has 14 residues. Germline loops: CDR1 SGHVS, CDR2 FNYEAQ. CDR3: CASSPPAVNYVYTI. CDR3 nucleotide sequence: TGTGCCAGCAGCCCCCCAGCTGTTAACTATGTCTACACCATA.

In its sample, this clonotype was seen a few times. Here the CDR3 reads CASSITGSYNSPLHF. The CDR3 DNA sequence: TGTGCCAGTAGTATCACCGGATCCTATAATTCACCCCTCCACTTT. The chain uses TRBV19 and TRBJ1-6; D is undetermined. The V and J ends lost 3 bases and 1 base respectively, with 7 bases between them. The V gene's germline CDR1 is LNHDA and CDR2 SQIVND (reference sequence). The CDR3 is made up of 15 amino acids.

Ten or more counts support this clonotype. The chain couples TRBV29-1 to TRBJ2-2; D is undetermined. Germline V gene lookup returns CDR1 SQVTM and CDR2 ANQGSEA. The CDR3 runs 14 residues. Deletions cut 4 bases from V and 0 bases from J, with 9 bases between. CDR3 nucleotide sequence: TGCAGCGTTGTAGCAGATACGAACACCGGGGAGCTGTTTTTT. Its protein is CSVVADTNTGELFF.

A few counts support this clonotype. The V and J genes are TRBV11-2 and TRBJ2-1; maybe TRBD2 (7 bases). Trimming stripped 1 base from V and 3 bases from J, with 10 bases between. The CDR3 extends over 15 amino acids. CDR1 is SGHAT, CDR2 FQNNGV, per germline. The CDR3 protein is CASSLGGGGYNEQFF. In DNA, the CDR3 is TGTGCCAGCAGCTTAGGAGGGGGGGGCTACAATGAGCAGTTCTTC.

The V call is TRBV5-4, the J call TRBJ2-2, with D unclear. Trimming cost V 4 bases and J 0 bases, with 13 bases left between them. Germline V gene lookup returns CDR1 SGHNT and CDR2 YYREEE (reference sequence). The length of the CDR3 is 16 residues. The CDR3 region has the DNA TGTGCCAGCAGCCAGACACCTACAACGAACACCGGGGAGCTGTTTTTT. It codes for CASSQTPTTNTGELFF.

This CDR3 is CSISHFGAGDDAYNEQFF. As DNA, the CDR3 is TGCTCCATCAGCCACTTCGGGGCAGGGGACGATGCCTACAATGAGCAGTTCTTC. The chain employs TRBV23-1 and TRBJ2-1; D might be TRBD1 (6 bases). TRBV23-1 is recorded as an ORF, its role being uncertain. This CDR3 has 18 residues.

CDR3 protein: CASSQVIAGGAYEQYF. The DNA for the CDR3 is TGCGCCAGCAGCCAAGTGATAGCGGGGGGAGCCTACGAGCAGTACTTC. The genes are TRBV4-1 and TRBJ2-7, with TRBD2 matching 10 bases. Trimming removed 1 base from V and 2 bases from J; junction bases left unmatched: 5. Germline V gene lookup returns CDR1 MGHRA and CDR2 YSYEKL. The length of the CDR3 is 16 residues.

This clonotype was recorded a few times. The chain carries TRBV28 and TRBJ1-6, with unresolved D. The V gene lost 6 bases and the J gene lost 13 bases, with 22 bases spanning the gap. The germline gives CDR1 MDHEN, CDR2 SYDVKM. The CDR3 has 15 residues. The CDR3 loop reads CASSLPPNPGAPLHF. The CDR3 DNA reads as TGTGCCAGCAGCTTACCTCCAAACCCCGGAGCCCCCCTCCACTTT.

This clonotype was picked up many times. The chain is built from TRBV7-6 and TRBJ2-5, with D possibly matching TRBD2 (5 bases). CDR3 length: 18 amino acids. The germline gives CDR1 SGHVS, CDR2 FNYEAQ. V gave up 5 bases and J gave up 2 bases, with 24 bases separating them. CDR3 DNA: TGTGCCAGCAGCCCCACCCGAAGACTATCCCAAAGTCAAGAGACCCAGTACTTC. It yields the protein CASSPTRRLSQSQETQYF.

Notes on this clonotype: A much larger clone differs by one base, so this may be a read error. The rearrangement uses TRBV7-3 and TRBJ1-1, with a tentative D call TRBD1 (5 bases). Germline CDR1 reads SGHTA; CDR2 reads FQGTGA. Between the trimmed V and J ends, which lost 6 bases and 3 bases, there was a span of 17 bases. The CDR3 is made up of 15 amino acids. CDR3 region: CASRPTGTRDTEAFF. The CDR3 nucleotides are TGTGCCAGCAGACCAACCGGGACGAGGGACACTGAAGCTTTCTTT.